This T cell receptor beta chain comes out of a study of response to subunit inactivated influenza vaccine. V lost 1 base and J 2 bases, leaving 4 bases between the germline ends. The CDR3 covers 13 residues. Germline V gene data show CDR1 as MDHEN and CDR2 as SYDVKM. A remark on this clonotype: Its cognate antigen is unknown.

The study's findings and limits: Only a handful of new T cells, the authors suggested, are recruited with each seasonal influenza vaccination.

TCRdb called the RT-PCR reads again in MiXCR, with one record for every CDR3 protein. The sample lists under 750,000 distinct CDR3 sequences, roughly 12% seen once, with roughly 10% in the top ten. The material was PBMCs from blood, obtained on the day of vaccination. The rearrangement uses TRBV28 and TRBJ2-3; D is uncertain. The source of this sequence is a man aged 45-65 years who received an inactivated influenza vaccine. The CDR3 here is CASSLLPTDTQYF. The CDR3 nucleotides are TGTGCCAGCAGTTTATTACCCACAGATACGCAGTATTTT.